The rows below give T cell receptor beta chains drawn from one sample of a study of response to subunit inactivated influenza vaccine. TCRdb called the RT-PCR reads again in MiXCR, with one record for every CDR3 protein. The table shows roughly 540,000 distinct CDR3 sequences, with roughly 25% occurring only once. These data were also reused for a study on T cells expressing NK-cell markers.

This specimen consisted of CD4+ T cells sorted from PBMCs, obtained 12 days after vaccination. All receptors derive from a man aged 50 to 60 who received an inactivated influenza vaccine. CDR3s include the opening cysteine and the closing phenylalanine or tryptophan. A D gene is named only where the DNA matches it firmly. Size is omitted from some rows. Given values are once, few, many or a class for expanded clones.

v_gene,abundance,d_gene,j_gene,CDR3aa,CDR3nt
TRBV20-1,few,NA,TRBJ2-3,CSAQPTSRADTQYF,TGCAGTGCTCAGCCGACTAGTAGAGCAGATACGCAGTATTTT
TRBV7-2,NA,TRBD1,TRBJ2-7,CASSLDQTGYYEQYF,TGTGCCAGCAGCTTGGACCAGACAGGGTACTACGAGCAGTACTTC
TRBV27,once,NA,TRBJ1-6,CASSFDGEGSPLHF,TGTGCCAGCAGTTTCGACGGCGAGGGTTCACCCCTCCACTTT
TRBV6-2/TRBV6-3,NA,TRBD2,TRBJ2-4,CASSPRLAGAKNIQYF,TGTGCCAGCAGTCCGCGACTAGCGGGAGCCAAAAACATTCAGTACTTC
TRBV11-2,NA,NA,TRBJ1-1,CASSSTGSGRANTEAFF,TGTGCCAGCAGCTCAACAGGAAGTGGGAGAGCGAACACTGAAGCTTTCTTT
TRBV20-1,few,NA,TRBJ2-1,CSARGGEQFF,TGCAGTGCTAGAGGGGGTGAGCAGTTCTTC
TRBV12-3/TRBV12-4,many,TRBD2,TRBJ2-1,CASKGGRGSYNEQFF,TGTGCCAGCAAGGGTGGGCGGGGGAGCTACAATGAGCAGTTCTTC
TRBV5-1,many,NA,TRBJ2-7,CASSFDKYEQYF,TGCGCCAGCAGCTTCGACAAGTACGAGCAGTACTTC
TRBV6-1,NA,TRBD1,TRBJ2-5,CASSAPGTGRETQYF,TGTGCCAGCAGCGCCCCCGGGACAGGGAGGGAGACCCAGTACTTC
TRBV20-1,few,TRBD1,TRBJ2-7,CSALTGTGRNEQYF,TGCAGTGCTTTGACCGGGACAGGTCGAAACGAGCAGTACTTC
TRBV6-6,NA,NA,TRBJ1-1,CASKQGNTEAFF,TGTGCCAGCAAACAGGGGAACACTGAAGCTTTCTTT
TRBV6-2/TRBV6-3,few,TRBD1,TRBJ1-5,CASSWDSRRTQHF,TGTGCCAGCAGCTGGGACAGCCGAAGGACCCAGCATTTT
TRBV4-2,NA,NA,TRBJ1-2,CASSQDGQGYGYTF,TGTGCCAGCAGCCAAGATGGCCAGGGCTATGGCTACACCTTC
TRBV5-6,NA,NA,TRBJ2-5,CASSGGTWETQYF,TGTGCCAGCAGCGGGGGGACGTGGGAGACCCAGTACTTC
TRBV20-1,few,TRBD1,TRBJ2-1,CSASVGTGAYNEQFF,TGCAGTGCTAGCGTCGGGACAGGAGCCTACAATGAGCAGTTCTTC
TRBV5-1,many,TRBD2,TRBJ2-7,CASSGTSGRAFSYEQYF,TGCGCCAGCAGCGGGACTAGCGGGAGGGCCTTTTCCTACGAGCAGTACTTC
TRBV15,few,NA,TRBJ2-5,CATSNQETQYF,TGTGCCACCAGCAACCAAGAGACCCAGTACTTC
TRBV5-1,NA,NA,TRBJ1-1,CASSLSKIRDTEAFF,TGCGCCAGCAGCTTGTCAAAGATCCGGGACACTGAAGCTTTCTTT
TRBV20-1,few,TRBD2,TRBJ2-5,CSARLRLAGGYQETQYF,TGCAGTGCTAGATTAAGACTAGCGGGAGGGTACCAAGAGACCCAGTACTTC
TRBV11-2,few,TRBD1,TRBJ2-3,CASSFFGQGPTDTQYF,TGTGCCAGCAGCTTTTTTGGACAGGGGCCCACAGATACGCAGTATTTT
TRBV3-1,few,TRBD1,TRBJ1-3,CASSNGQGSGNTIYF,TGTGCCAGCAGCAACGGACAGGGTAGTGGAAACACCATATATTTT
TRBV5-1,few,TRBD2,TRBJ2-1,CASSLGVAGEVNEQFF,TGCGCCAGCAGCTTGGGGGTAGCGGGAGAGGTGAATGAGCAGTTCTTC
TRBV2,few,NA,TRBJ2-3,CASSRDPRGDTQYF,TGTGCCAGCAGCCGGGACCCACGGGGAGATACGCAGTATTTT
TRBV11-3,NA,TRBD1,TRBJ2-3,CASSLRGQGVTDTQYF,TGTGCCAGCAGCTTAAGAGGACAGGGGGTCACAGATACGCAGTATTTT
TRBV24-1,few,TRBD1,TRBJ2-1,CATSDPGTGSREQFF,TGTGCCACCAGTGACCCCGGGACAGGGTCGCGTGAGCAGTTCTTC
TRBV7-2,few,NA,TRBJ2-1,CASSLATDNEQFF,TGTGCCAGCAGCTTAGCTACAGACAATGAGCAGTTCTTC
TRBV12-3/TRBV12-4,few,NA,TRBJ1-1,CASSLSATLNTEAFF,TGTGCCAGCAGTTTATCGGCCACCCTGAACACTGAAGCTTTCTTT
TRBV6-2/TRBV6-3,once,NA,TRBJ2-1,CASRQTGSSYNEQFF,TGTGCCAGCAGACAAACAGGTAGCTCCTACAATGAGCAGTTCTTC
TRBV29-1,many,NA,TRBJ2-1,CSGGLANEQFF,TGCAGCGGGGGGCTAGCTAATGAGCAGTTCTTC
TRBV9,NA,TRBD2,TRBJ2-3,CASSATSSGVTDTQYF,TGTGCCAGCAGCGCAACCTCTAGCGGGGTAACAGATACGCAGTATTTT
TRBV12-3/TRBV12-4,many,NA,TRBJ1-1,CASSSWVLGETEAFF,TGTGCCAGCAGCTCTTGGGTTTTGGGGGAGACTGAAGCTTTCTTT
TRBV7-3,NA,NA,TRBJ2-5,CASSLSSMETQYF,TGTGCCAGCAGCTTATCTAGCATGGAGACCCAGTACTTC
TRBV3-1,few,NA,TRBJ1-5,CASSPREGTDQPQHF,TGTGCCAGCAGCCCCCGGGAGGGAACAGATCAGCCCCAGCATTTT
TRBV25-1,few,TRBD2,TRBJ2-3,CASSPRTSGSYTDTQYF,TGTGCCAGCAGTCCCCGGACTAGCGGGAGTTACACAGATACGCAGTATTTT
TRBV5-1,many,NA,TRBJ2-1,CASSLTSTSYNEQFF,TGCGCCAGCAGCTTGACGTCCACCTCCTACAATGAGCAGTTCTTC
TRBV7-9,few,NA,TRBJ1-1,CASSHEVANEAFF,TGTGCCAGCAGCCATGAGGTGGCGAATGAAGCTTTCTTT
TRBV10-3,NA,NA,TRBJ2-6,CAISGSNSGANVLTF,TGTGCCATCAGTGGGTCAAACTCTGGGGCCAACGTCCTGACTTTC
TRBV20-1,few,NA,TRBJ2-5,CSATNRVGETQYF,TGCAGTGCAACAAACAGGGTCGGGGAGACCCAGTACTTC
TRBV6-4,few,TRBD1,TRBJ2-3,CASSPTADRGRDTQYF,TGTGCCAGCAGTCCAACGGCTGATAGGGGGCGAGATACGCAGTATTTT
TRBV7-2,NA,NA,TRBJ2-1,CASSAMAAFGTEQFF,TGTGCCAGCAGCGCGATGGCAGCGTTTGGAACTGAGCAGTTCTTC
TRBV7-9,once,TRBD2,TRBJ2-1,CASSFDPAGVGEQFF,TGTGCCAGCAGCTTTGATCCAGCGGGGGTGGGTGAGCAGTTCTTC
TRBV3-1,NA,TRBD1,TRBJ2-1,CASSQRGPAYNEQFF,TGTGCCAGCAGCCAAAGGGGGCCCGCCTACAATGAGCAGTTCTTC
TRBV7-2,many,NA,TRBJ2-3,CASSPFRTATDTQYF,TGTGCCAGCAGCCCTTTTCGGACAGCCACAGATACGCAGTATTTT
TRBV7-9,NA,TRBD2,TRBJ2-1,CASSRLGLAGEQFF,TGTGCCAGCAGCCGTTTAGGGTTAGCGGGAGAGCAGTTCTTC
TRBV4-3,few,NA,TRBJ1-2,CASSPSRNYGYTF,TGCGCCAGCAGCCCTTCGCGGAACTATGGCTACACCTTC
TRBV7-2,few,TRBD1,TRBJ1-2,CASSSLGTDIYGYTF,TGTGCCAGCAGCTCCCTCGGGACAGACATTTATGGCTACACCTTC
TRBV6-2/TRBV6-3,NA,NA,TRBJ1-3,CASSHDKGNTIYF,TGTGCCAGCAGCCACGACAAGGGAAACACCATATATTTT
TRBV5-1,few,NA,TRBJ2-5,CASSLAGHGETQYF,TGCGCCAGCAGCTTGGCCGGACACGGAGAGACCCAGTACTTC
TRBV5-1,NA,TRBD1,TRBJ1-2,CASSLGGTGKGMDGYTF,TGCGCCAGCAGCTTGGGGGGGACAGGGAAAGGGATGGATGGCTACACCTTC
TRBV3-1,few,NA,TRBJ2-1,CASSYSKEQFF,TGTGCCAGCAGTTATTCGAAAGAGCAGTTCTTC
TRBV9,few,NA,TRBJ2-2,CAPHRDHQYNTGELFF,TGTGCCCCCCATAGGGACCACCAATATAACACCGGGGAGCTGTTTTTT
TRBV5-1,once,NA,TRBJ2-5,CASSLVDFLETQYF,TGCGCCAGCAGCTTGGTAGACTTTCTGGAGACCCAGTACTTC
TRBV4-2,few,NA,TRBJ1-3,CASSQPQGTGNTIYF,TGTGCCAGCAGCCAACCTCAGGGTACCGGAAACACCATATATTTT
TRBV2,few,TRBD2,TRBJ2-5,CASSPGTSGRVAQETQYF,TGTGCCAGCAGTCCCGGGACTAGCGGGAGGGTCGCGCAAGAGACCCAGTACTTC
TRBV7-3,few,NA,TRBJ2-2,CASSPSEAGELFF,TGTGCCAGCAGCCCCTCGGAGGCCGGGGAGCTGTTTTTT
TRBV25-1,NA,NA,TRBJ2-7,CASSQMGGHEQYF,TGTGCCAGCAGTCAAATGGGAGGACACGAGCAGTACTTC
TRBV19,NA,TRBD2,TRBJ2-4,CASSIALAGGFQYF,TGTGCCAGTAGTATAGCCCTAGCGGGAGGATTTCAGTACTTC
TRBV2,NA,TRBD2,TRBJ2-7,CASKTGLAQHEQYF,TGTGCCAGCAAGACGGGACTAGCGCAGCACGAGCAGTACTTC
TRBV7-2,few,NA,TRBJ1-1,CASSLEAGRRTEAFF,TGTGCCAGCAGCTTAGAGGCAGGGAGACGCACTGAAGCTTTCTTT